The 13 T cell receptor beta chains in this list originate from one sample, sequenced in a study of a mutant IDH1 vaccine in newly diagnosed glioma. The sample's time point: week 35, safety follow-up. Vaccination comprised doses that each held 300 ug of mutant IDH1 20-mer peptide, plus topical imiquimod. No antigens are known for them. TCRdb keeps only in-frame clones here, not all; method: immunoSEQ multiplex PCR. The sample yields some 66,000 clones, approximately 81% seen once. Sequencing was performed on PBMCs, taken from a glioma patient whose treatment included an IDH1 peptide vaccine. Receptor source: a young man with glioma.

The genes are TRBV9 and TRBJ2-1; 8 bases map to TRBD2. V shed 0 bases, J shed 5 bases, and the junction held 4 bases outside the gene matches. The CDR3 is made up of 15 amino acids. Germline V lookup: CDR1 SGDLS, CDR2 YYNGEE. The CDR3 DNA follows: TGTGCCAGCAGCGTAGCGGGGGGGGCCAACAATGAGCAGTTCTTC. Its protein product is CASSVAGGANNEQFF.

Turning to this clone: One junction end disagrees with the germline gene, perhaps due to a read error. This chain links TRBV5-6 with TRBJ1-1; no reliable D call. The CDR3 spans 12 residues. The germline V gene has CDR1 SGHDT and CDR2 YYEEEE. CDR3 in DNA: TGTGCCAGCAGCTATGGGAACGCTGAAGCTTTCTTT. Translated, it gives CASSYGNAEAFF.

The rearrangement links TRBV29-1 to TRBJ1-2, with unresolved D. V was pared by 3 bases and J by 2 bases, with 7 bases between. Germline lookup yields CDR1 SQVTM and CDR2 ANQGSEA. CDR3 size: 12 residues. The DNA of the CDR3 is TGCAGCGTTGATATCCTGAACTATGGCTACACCTTC. Translated, it gives CSVDILNYGYTF.

This clone was seen a few times. The J gene is TRBJ1-4, the V gene TRBV4-1; 8 bases line up with TRBD1. V was pared by 6 bases and J by 5 bases, with 5 bases of the junction left unmatched. CDR3 length: 14 amino acids. Germline V gives CDR1 MGHRA, CDR2 YSYEKL. This chain's CDR3 is CASRDRGSNEKLFF. CDR3 nucleotides: TGCGCCAGCAGAGACAGGGGATCGAATGAAAAACTGTTTTTT.

The chain joins TRBV11-3 to TRBJ2-2; 9 nucleotides line up with TRBD1. The CDR3 sequence is 16 residues long. The trim removed 5 bases at V and 1 base at J, leaving 5 bases unmatched. Germline loops: CDR1 SGHNT, CDR2 YENEEA. CDR3 loop: CASSPSGQGNTGELFF. CDR3 in DNA: TGTGCCAGCAGCCCCTCGGGACAGGGGAACACCGGGGAGCTGTTTTTT.

The rearrangement links TRBV28 to TRBJ2-1; tentative D call: TRBD2 (5 bases). Trimming took off 5 bases at V and 12 bases at J, with 11 bases between the two ends. Per germline, CDR1 MDHEN and CDR2 SYDVKM. This CDR3 spans 11 amino acids. The CDR3 DNA sequence: TGTGCCAGCAGTAGTACGAGGGCGCAGTTCTTC. Translation gives CASSSTRAQFF.

The chain couples TRBV25-1 to TRBJ1-2; 8 bases align to TRBD1. The CDR3 is 14 residues long. Germline V CDR1 and CDR2: MGHDK, SYGVNS. J was trimmed by 6 bases and V by 11 bases; bases with no gene match: 14. Here the CDR3 DNA reads TGTGCCGTCCAGAATTCAGGGGGCTCGAATGGCTACACCTTC. Translation gives CAVQNSGGSNGYTF.

The chain couples TRBV18 to TRBJ2-3; TRBD2 aligns across 10 bases. Germline CDR1 reads KGHSH; CDR2 reads LQKENI. V dropped 3 bases and J dropped 5; count of bases not matched to a gene: 8. CDR3 length: 16 residues. This CDR3 reads CASSPGWIAGGDTQYF. The CDR3 DNA sequence: TGTGCCAGCTCACCGGGTTGGATAGCGGGGGGAGATACGCAGTATTTT.

The chain employs TRBV7-9 and TRBJ1-1; D might be TRBD1 (5 bases). The length of the CDR3 is 15 residues. Germline loops: CDR1 SEHNR, CDR2 FQNEAQ (reference sequence). The V and J ends lost 5 bases and 5 bases respectively, with 18 bases between them. CDR3 coding DNA: TGTGCCAGCAGCCCAGGGACCCCTCGGGGTACTGAAGCTTTCTTT. Residues: CASSPGTPRGTEAFF.

The genes are TRBV5-1 and TRBJ1-4, with 7 nucleotides matching TRBD1. The CDR3 runs to 14 residues. Losses at the gene ends were 2 bases for V and 8 bases for J; bases not matched to a gene: 6. The V gene's germline CDR1 is SGHRS and CDR2 YFSETQ. CDR3 nucleotide sequence: TGCGCCAGCAGCTTTGACAGGGAGAAAGAAAAACTGTTTTTT. This encodes CASSFDREKEKLFF.

The chain couples TRBV13 to TRBJ1-4; the D is unclear. V was trimmed by 3 bases and J by 8 bases, leaving 13 bases between them. This CDR3 comprises 14 residues. The germline gives CDR1 PRHDT, CDR2 FYEKMQ (reference sequence). This CDR3 reads CASSLWAAAEKLFF. The CDR3 DNA reads as TGTGCCAGCAGCTTGTGGGCTGCGGCGGAAAAACTGTTTTTT.

The chain carries TRBV5-1 and TRBJ2-6, with D unresolved. V was shortened by 1 base and J by 0 bases, with 11 bases between the two germline ends. CDR3 size: 17 residues. Germline V CDR1 and CDR2: SGHRS, YFSETQ. The CDR3 nucleotides read TGCGCCAGCAGCTTGTTGTCTGTGAGCTCTGGGGCCAACGTCCTGACTTTC. It codes for CASSLLSVSSGANVLTF.

The chain couples TRBV30 to TRBJ2-5, with D possibly being TRBD2 (5 bases). Trimming left V 0 bases short and J 5 bases short, with 10 bases between. Germline loops: CDR1 GTSNPN, CDR2 SVGIG (reference sequence). This CDR3 comprises 13 residues. CDR3 nucleotides: TGTGCCTGGAGTGTACCACAGCGGGAGACCCAGTACTTC. Amino acid sequence: CAWSVPQRETQYF.